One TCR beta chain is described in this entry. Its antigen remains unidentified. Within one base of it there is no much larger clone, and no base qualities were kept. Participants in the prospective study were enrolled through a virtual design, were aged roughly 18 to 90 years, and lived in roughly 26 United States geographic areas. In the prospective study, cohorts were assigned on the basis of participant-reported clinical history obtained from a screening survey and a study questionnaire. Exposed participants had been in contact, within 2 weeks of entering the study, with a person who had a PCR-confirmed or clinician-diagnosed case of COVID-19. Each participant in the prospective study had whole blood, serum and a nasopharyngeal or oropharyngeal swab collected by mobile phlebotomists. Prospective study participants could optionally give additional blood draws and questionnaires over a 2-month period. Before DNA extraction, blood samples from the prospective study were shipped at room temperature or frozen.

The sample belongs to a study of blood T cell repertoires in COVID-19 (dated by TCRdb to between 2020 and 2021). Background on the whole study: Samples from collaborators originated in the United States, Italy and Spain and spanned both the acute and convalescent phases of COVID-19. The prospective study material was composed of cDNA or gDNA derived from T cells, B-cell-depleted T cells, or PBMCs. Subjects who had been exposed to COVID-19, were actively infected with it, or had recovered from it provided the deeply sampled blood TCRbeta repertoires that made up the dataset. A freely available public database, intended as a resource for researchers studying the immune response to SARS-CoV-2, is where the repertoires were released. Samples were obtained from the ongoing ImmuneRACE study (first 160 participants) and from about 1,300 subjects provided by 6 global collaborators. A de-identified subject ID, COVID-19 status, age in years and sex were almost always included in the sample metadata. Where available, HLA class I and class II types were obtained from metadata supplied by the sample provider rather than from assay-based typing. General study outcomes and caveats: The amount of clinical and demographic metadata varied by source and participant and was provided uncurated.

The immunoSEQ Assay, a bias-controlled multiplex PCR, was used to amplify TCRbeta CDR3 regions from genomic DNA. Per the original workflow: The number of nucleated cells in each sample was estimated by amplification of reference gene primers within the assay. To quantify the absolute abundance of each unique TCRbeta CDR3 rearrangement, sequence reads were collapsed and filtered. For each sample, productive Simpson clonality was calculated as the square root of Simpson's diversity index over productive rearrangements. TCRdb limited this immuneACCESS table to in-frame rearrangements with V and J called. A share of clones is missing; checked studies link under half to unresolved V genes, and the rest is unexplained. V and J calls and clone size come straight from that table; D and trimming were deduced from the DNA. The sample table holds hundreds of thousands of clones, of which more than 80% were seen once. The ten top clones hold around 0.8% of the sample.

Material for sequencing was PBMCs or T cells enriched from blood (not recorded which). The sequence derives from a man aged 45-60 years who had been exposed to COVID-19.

Read as DNA, the sequence is TGTGCCAGCAGCGGAGCGGGAGTTACAGATACGCAGTATTTT. This encodes CASSGAGVTDTQYF. The V and J segments used are TRBV9 and TRBJ2-3; 8 bases in the middle match TRBD2. Inclusive of the bounding cysteine and phenylalanine, the CDR3 is 14 residues long. The kept DNA is CDR3 alone, 42 bases in frame from the first base. CDR1 and CDR2 are read off the germline V gene as SGDLS and YYNGEE. Relative to germline, V is missing 3 bases and J is missing 3 bases, with 3 bases of the junction outside any gene match.